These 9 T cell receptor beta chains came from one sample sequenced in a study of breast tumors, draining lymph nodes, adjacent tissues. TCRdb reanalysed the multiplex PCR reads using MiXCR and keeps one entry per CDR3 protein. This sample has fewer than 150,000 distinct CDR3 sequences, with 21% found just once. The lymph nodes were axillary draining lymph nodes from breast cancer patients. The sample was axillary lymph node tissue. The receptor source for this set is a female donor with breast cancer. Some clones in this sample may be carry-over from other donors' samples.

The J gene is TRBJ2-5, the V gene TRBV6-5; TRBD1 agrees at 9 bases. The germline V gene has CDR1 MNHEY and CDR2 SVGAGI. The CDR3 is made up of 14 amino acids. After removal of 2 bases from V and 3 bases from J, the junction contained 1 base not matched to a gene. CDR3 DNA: TGTGCCAGCAGTTACGACAGGGGGAAAGAGACCCAGTACTTC. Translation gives CASSYDRGKETQYF.

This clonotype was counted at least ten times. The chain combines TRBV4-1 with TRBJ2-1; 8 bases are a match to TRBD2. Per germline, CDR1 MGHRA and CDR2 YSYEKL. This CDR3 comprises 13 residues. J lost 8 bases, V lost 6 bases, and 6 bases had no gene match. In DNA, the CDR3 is TGCGCCAGCAGTCGGACTAGCTCCCATGAGCAGTTCTTC. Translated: CASSRTSSHEQFF.

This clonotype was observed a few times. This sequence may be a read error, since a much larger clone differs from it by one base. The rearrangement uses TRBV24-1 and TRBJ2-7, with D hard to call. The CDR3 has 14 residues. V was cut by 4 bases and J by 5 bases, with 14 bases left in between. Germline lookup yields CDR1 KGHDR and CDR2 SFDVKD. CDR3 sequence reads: CATSDHSKGDEQYF. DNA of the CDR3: TGTGCCACCAGTGACCACTCCAAGGGCGACGAGCAGTACTTC.

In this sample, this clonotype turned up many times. The CDR3 coding sequence is TGTGCCAGCAGCCTTAGGACAGGGCATAGGTTCGGGGCCAACGTCCTGACTTTC. Its translation: CASSLRTGHRFGANVLTF. This sequence joins TRBV7-8 and TRBJ2-6, with 8 bases that match TRBD1. V lost 5 bases to trimming and J lost 4 bases; unmatched junction nucleotides: 13. This CDR3 is 18 amino acids long. Germline lookup yields CDR1 SGHVS and CDR2 FQNEAQ.

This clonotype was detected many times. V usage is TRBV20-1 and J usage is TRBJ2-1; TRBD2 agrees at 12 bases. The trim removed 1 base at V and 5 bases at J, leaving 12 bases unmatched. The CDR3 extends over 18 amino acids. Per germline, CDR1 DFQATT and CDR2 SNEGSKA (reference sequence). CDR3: CSARVLAGGPGSDNEQFF. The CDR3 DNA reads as TGCAGTGCTAGAGTTCTAGCGGGAGGGCCGGGATCGGACAATGAGCAGTTCTTC.

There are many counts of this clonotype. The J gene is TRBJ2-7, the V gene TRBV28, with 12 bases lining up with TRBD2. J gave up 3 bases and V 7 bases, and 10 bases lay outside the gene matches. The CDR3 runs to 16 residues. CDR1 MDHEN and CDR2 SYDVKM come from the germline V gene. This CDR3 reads CASTIGLAGGVYEQYF. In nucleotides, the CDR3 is TGTGCCAGCACCATCGGGCTAGCGGGAGGGGTCTACGAGCAGTACTTC.

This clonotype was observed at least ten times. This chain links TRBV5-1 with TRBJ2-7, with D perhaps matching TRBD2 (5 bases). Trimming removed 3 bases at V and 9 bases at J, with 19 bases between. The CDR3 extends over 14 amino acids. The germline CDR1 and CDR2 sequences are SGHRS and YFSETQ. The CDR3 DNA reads TGCGCCAGCAGCTACGAGCGGCCGAATGGGGTGCAGTACTTC. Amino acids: CASSYERPNGVQYF.

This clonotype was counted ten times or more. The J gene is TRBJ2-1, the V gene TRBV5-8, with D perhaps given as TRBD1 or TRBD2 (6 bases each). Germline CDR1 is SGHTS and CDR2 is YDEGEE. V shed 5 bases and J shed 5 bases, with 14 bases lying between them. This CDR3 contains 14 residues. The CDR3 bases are TGTGCCAGCAGTCGGTGGGGGGCGAACAATGAGCAGTTCTTC. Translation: CASSRWGANNEQFF.

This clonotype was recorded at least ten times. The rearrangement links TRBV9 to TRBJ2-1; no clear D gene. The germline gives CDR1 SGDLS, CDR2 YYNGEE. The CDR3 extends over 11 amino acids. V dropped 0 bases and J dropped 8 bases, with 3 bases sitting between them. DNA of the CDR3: TGTGCCAGCAGCGTAGGAGATGAGCAGTTCTTC. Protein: CASSVGDEQFF.